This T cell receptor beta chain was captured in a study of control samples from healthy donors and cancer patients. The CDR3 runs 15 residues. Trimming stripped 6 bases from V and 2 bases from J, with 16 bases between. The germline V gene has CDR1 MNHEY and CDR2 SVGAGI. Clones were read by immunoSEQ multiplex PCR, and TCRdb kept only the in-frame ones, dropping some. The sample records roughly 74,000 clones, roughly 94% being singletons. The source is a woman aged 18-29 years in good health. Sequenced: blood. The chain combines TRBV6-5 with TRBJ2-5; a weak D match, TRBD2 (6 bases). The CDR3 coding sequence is TGTGCCAGCAGCCAAATGGGACTGCCGCAAGAGACCCAGTACTTC. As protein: CASSQMGLPQETQYF.